The following is a TCR beta chain sequence with its context. This table comes from immunoSEQ multiplex PCR, and its TCRdb copy is limited to in-frame clones, with some not included. Here the sample spans some 50,000 clones, just under 85% being singletons. This entry is derived from a study of radiotherapy plus CTLA-4 blockade in lung cancer. This CDR3 comprises 16 residues. The V gene's germline CDR1 is MDHEN and CDR2 SYDVKM. V gave up 4 bases and J gave up 0 bases; unmatched junction bases: 7. V and J are TRBV28 and TRBJ2-3; 7 nucleotides agree with TRBD2. The source was peripheral blood, collected from a patient treated with radiotherapy plus ipilimumab. This TCR was sampled from a human donor with non-small cell lung cancer whose response to radiotherapy plus ipilimumab could not be evaluated. The CDR3 DNA reads TGTGCCAGCAGTTCTCCGGGAGGATCTAGCACAGATACGCAGTATTTT. This encodes CASSSPGGSSTDTQYF.